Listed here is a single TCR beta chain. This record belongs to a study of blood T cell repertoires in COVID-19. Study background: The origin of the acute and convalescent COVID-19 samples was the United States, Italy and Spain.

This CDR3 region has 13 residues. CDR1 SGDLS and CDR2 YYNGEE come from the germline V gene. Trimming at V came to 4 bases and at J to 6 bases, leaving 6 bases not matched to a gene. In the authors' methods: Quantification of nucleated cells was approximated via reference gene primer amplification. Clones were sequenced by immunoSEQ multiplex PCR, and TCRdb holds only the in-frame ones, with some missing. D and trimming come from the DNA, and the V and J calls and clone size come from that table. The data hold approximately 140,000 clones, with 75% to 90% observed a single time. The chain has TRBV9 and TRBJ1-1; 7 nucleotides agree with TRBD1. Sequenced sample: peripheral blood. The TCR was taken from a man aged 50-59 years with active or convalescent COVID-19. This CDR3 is CASSPGQASEAFF. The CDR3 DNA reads TGTGCCAGCAGCCCAGGACAGGCTTCTGAAGCTTTCTTT.